The T cell receptor (beta chain) under discussion was sequenced for a study of blood T cell repertoires in COVID-19. Study information: The origin of the acute and convalescent COVID-19 samples was the United States, Italy and Spain. Sources were T cells, B-cell-depleted T cells, or PBMCs; the material itself was cDNA or gDNA.

Under the authors' procedure: Reference gene primer amplification gave nucleated cell count estimates. Here immunoSEQ multiplex PCR was the method, and the copy in TCRdb shows in-frame clones only, minus some. D and trimming were read from the DNA, whereas the V and J calls and clone size are those reported in that table. The sample lists under 95,000 clones, more than 65% occurring once. The germline V gene encodes CDR1 ENHRY and CDR2 SYGVKD. The V and J ends lost 6 bases and 5 bases, in that order; junction bases with no gene match: 3. The length of the CDR3 is 13 residues. The chain recombines TRBV10-3 with TRBJ2-1; 8 bases map to TRBD1. Sequenced: peripheral blood. The source of this sequence is a man aged 50-60 years with acute or convalescent COVID-19. The CDR3 here is CAISRDRHNEQFF. Here the CDR3 DNA reads TGTGCCATCAGCCGGGACAGGCACAATGAGCAGTTCTTC.